The clone carrying this T cell receptor (beta chain) turned up a few times. Its antigen is currently unknown. These data originate in a study of T cells in Graves' hyperthyroidism and ophthalmopathy. Study outcomes and limitations: By a 13 V-J model, ophthalmopathy was set apart from stable hyperthyroidism. Among thyroid clonotypes expanded above 0.001, most also appeared in blood.

Germline lookup yields CDR1 SNHLY and CDR2 FYNNEI. The CDR3 length is 13 residues. In the ophthalmopathy cohort, Clinical Activity Score was at least 3, NOSPECS grade at least 4, and duration under 3 months. Each diagnosis was grounded in clinical symptoms, serum thyroxine and TRAb, thyroid ultrasound, and orbital computed tomography. Amplification yielded TCR beta CDR3 regions, with RNA transcripts as the source. In the first-round RT-PCR of the TCR CDR3, the HTBI primer set was used. Each CDR3 protein is one row after TCRdb ran MiXCR on the multiplex PCR reads. This sample has around 540,000 distinct CDR3 sequences, with around 15% found just once.

The V and J genes are TRBV2 and TRBJ2-3, with D possibly matching TRBD2 (5 bases). The sequence was collected from a woman in her thirties with Graves' ophthalmopathy. Source material: blood. This CDR3 reads CSTNERITDTQYF. In nucleotides, the CDR3 is TGTTCCACGAACGAGCGGATCACAGATACGCAGTATTTT. Full variable domain (missing parts from reference TRBV2 and TRBJ2-3): EPEVTQTPSHQVTQMGQEVILRCVPISNHLYFYWYRQILGQKVEFLVSFYNNEISEKSEIFDDQFSVERPDGSNFTLKIRSTKLEDSAMYFCSTNERITDTQYFGPGTRLTVL.